Detailed here is one T cell receptor (beta chain). This CDR3 region has 16 residues. From germline, CDR1 is SGHRS and CDR2 YFSETQ. The J segment lost 4 bases and the V segment lost 2 bases, leaving 5 bases of the junction unmatched. Up to 2 weeks before entering the study, exposed participants had met a COVID-19 case. Here immunoSEQ multiplex PCR was the method, and the copy in TCRdb shows in-frame clones only, minus some. The table lists 400,000 to 500,000 clones, about 88% of them singletons, with approximately 1.5% in the top ten. This sample stems from a study of blood T cell repertoires in COVID-19. Study in general: Nucleic acid was either cDNA or gDNA, and it came from T cells, B-cell-depleted T cells, or PBMCs.

This chain connects TRBV5-1 to TRBJ2-2; 10 positions agree with TRBD2. Sequenced material: PBMCs or T cells enriched from blood (not recorded which). This sequence originates from a young woman who had been exposed to COVID-19. CDR3 protein: CASSFTSGVGTGELFF. The CDR3 DNA is TGCGCCAGCAGCTTTACTAGCGGGGTAGGCACCGGGGAGCTGTTTTTT.